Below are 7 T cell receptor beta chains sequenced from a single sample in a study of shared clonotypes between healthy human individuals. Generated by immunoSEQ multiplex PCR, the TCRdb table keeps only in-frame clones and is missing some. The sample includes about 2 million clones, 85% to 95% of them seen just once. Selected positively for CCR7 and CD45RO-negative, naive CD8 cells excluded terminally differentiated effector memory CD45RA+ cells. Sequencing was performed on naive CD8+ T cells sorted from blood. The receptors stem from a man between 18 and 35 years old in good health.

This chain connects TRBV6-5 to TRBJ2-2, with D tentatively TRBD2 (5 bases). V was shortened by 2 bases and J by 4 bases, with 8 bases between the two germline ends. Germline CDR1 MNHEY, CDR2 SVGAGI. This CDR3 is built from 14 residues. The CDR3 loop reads CASSYRAGTGELFF. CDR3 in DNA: TGTGCCAGCAGTTACAGGGCGGGCACCGGGGAGCTGTTTTTT.

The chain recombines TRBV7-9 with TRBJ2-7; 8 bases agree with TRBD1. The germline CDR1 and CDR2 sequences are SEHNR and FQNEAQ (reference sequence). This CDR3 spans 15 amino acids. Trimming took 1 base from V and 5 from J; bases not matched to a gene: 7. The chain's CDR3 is CASSLVGQGRNEQYF. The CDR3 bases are TGTGCCAGCAGCTTAGTCGGACAGGGACGCAACGAGCAGTACTTC.

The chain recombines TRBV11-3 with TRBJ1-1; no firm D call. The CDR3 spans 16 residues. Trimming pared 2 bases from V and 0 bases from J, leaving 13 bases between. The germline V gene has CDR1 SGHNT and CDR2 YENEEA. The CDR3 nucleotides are TGTGCCAGCAGCTTATGGGCCGAGCACATGAACACTGAAGCTTTCTTT. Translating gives CASSLWAEHMNTEAFF.

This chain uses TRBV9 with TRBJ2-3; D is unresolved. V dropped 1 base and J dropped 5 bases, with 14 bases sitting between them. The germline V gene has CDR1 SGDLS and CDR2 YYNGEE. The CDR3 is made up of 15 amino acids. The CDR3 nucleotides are TGTGCCAGCAGCGTATCAGCTACGACACAAGATACGCAGTATTTT. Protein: CASSVSATTQDTQYF.

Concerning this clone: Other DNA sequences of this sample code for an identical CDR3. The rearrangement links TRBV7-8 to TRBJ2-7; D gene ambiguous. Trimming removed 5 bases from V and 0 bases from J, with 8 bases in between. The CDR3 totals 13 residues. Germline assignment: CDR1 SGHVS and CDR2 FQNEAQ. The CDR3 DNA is TGTGCCAGCAGCCCCCCGGACTCCTACGAGCAGTACTTC. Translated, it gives CASSPPDSYEQYF.

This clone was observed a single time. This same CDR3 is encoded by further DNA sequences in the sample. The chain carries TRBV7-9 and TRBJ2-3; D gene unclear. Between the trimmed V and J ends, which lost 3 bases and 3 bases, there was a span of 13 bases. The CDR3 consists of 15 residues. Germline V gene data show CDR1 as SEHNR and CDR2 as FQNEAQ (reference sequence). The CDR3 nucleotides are TGTGCCAGCAGCTTGGCGACTTATATAACAGATACGCAGTATTTT. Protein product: CASSLATYITDTQYF.

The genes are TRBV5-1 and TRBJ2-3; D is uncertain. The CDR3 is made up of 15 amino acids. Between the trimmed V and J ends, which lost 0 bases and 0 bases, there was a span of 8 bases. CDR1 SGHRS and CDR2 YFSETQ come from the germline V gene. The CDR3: CASSLGVASTDTQYF. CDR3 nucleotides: TGCGCCAGCAGCTTGGGTGTAGCCAGCACAGATACGCAGTATTTT.